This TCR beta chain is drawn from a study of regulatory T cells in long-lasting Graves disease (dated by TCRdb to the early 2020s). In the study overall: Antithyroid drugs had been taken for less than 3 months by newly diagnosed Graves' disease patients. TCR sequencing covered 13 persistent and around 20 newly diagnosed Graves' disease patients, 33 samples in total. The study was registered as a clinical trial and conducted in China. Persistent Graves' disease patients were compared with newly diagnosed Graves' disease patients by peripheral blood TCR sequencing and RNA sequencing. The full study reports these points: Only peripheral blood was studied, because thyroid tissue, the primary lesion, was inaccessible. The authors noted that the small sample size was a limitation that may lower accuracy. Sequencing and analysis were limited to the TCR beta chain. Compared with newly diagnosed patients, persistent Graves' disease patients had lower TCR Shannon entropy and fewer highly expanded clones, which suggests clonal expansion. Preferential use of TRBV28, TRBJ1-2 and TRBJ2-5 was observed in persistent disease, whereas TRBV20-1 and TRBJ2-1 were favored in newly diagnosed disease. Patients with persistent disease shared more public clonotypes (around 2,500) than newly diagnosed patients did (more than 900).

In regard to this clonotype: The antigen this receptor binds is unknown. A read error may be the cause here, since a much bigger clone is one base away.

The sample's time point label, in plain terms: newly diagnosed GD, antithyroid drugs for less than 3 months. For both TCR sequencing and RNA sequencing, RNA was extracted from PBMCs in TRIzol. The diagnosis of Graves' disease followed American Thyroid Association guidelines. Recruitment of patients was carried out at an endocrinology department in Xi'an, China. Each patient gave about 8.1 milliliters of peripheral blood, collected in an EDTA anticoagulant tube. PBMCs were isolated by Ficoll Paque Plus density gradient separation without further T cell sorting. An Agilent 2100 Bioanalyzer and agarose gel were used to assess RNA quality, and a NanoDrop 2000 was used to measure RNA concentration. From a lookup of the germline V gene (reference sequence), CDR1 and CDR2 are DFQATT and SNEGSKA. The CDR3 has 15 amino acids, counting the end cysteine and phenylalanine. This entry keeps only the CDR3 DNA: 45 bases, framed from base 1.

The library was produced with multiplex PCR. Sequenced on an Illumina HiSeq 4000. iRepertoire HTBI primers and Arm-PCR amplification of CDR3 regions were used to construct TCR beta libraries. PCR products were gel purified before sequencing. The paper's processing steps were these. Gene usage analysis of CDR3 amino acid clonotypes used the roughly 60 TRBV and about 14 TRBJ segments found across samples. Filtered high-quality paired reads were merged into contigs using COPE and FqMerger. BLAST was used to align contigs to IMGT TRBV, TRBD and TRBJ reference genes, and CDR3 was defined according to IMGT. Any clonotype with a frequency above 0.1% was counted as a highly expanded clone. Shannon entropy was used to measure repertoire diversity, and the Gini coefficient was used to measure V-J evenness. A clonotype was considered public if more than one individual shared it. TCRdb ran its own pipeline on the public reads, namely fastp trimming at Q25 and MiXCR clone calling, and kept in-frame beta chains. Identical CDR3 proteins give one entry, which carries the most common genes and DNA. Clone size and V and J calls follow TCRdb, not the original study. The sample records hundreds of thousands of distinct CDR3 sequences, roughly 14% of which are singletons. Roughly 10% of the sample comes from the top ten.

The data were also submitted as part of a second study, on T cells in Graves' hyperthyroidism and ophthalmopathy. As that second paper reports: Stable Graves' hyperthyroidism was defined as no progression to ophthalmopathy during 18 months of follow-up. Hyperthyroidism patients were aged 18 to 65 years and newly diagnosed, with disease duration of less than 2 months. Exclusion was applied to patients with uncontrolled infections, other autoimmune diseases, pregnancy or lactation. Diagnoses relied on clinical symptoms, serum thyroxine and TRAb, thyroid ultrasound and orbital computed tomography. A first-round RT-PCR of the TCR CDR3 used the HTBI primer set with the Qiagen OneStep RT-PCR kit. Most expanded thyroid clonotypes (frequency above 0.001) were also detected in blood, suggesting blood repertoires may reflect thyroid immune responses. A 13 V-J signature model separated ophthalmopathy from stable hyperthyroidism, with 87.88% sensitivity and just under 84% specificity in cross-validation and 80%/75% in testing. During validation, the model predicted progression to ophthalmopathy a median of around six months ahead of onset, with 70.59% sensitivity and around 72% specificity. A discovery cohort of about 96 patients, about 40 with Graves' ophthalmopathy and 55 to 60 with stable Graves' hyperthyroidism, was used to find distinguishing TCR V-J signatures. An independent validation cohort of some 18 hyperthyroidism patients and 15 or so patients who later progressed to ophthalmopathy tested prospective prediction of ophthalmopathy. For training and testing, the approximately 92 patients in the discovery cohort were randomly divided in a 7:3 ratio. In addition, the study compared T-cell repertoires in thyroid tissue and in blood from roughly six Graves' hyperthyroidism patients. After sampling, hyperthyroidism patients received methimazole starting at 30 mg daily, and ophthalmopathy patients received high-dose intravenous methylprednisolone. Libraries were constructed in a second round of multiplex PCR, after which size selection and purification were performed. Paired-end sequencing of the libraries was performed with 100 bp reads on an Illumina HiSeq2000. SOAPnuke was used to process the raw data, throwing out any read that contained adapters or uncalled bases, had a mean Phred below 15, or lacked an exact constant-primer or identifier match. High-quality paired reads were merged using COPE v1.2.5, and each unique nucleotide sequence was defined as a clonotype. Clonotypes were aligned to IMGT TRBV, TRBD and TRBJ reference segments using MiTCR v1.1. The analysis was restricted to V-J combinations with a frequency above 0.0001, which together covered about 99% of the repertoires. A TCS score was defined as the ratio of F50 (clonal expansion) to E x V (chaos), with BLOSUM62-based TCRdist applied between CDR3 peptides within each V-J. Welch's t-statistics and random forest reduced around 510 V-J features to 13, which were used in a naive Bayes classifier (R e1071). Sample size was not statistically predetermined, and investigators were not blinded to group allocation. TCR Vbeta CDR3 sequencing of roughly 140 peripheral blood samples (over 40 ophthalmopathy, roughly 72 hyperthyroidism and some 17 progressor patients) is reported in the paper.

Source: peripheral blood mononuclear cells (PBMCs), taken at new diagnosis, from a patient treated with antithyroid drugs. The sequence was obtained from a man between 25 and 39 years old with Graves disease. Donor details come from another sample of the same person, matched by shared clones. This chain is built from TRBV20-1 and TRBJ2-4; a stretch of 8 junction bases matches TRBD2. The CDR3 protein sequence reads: CSAREFGGAKSIQYF. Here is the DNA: TGCAGTGCTAGAGAATTCGGGGGGGCCAAAAGCATTCAGTACTTC.